The sequence of this T cell receptor (beta chain) was determined in a study of T cells in Graves' hyperthyroidism and ophthalmopathy. The TCR beta CDR3 regions underwent amplification using RNA transcripts as the source. Carried out on the TCR CDR3, a first-round RT-PCR used the HTBI primer set. TCRdb reanalysed the multiplex PCR reads using MiXCR and keeps one entry per CDR3 protein. Among about 560,000 distinct CDR3 sequences listed, around 17% were seen once. PBMCs stemmed from 10 ml fresh peripheral blood. General study points: Ophthalmopathy was separated from stable hyperthyroidism by a 13 V-J model.

In germline, CDR1 is KGHSH, CDR2 LQKENI. This CDR3 is built from 16 residues. V dropped 2 bases and J dropped 1 base, with 13 bases sitting between them. There are a few counts of this clonotype. Its antigen is still unknown. Sequenced sample: blood. V usage is TRBV18 and J usage is TRBJ2-3, with D possibly matching TRBD2 (6 bases). This clonotype originated in a woman between 18 and 29 years old with Graves' hyperthyroidism. CDR3 region: CASSPASPGGTDTQYF. CDR3 sequence (DNA): TGTGCCAGCTCACCAGCCTCCCCGGGGGGCACAGATACGCAGTATTTT.